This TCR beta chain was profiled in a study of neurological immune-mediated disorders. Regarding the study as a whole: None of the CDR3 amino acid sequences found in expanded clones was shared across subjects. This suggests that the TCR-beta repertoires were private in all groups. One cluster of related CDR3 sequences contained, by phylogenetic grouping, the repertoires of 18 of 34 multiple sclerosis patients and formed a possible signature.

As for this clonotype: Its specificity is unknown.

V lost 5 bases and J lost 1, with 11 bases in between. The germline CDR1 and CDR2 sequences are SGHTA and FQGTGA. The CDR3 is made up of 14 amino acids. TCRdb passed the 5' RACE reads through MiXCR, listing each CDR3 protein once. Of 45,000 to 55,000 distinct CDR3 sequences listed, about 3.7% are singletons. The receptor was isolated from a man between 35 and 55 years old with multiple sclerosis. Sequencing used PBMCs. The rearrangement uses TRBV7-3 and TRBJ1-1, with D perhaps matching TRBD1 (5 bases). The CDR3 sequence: CASSPGTANTEAFF. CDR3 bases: TGTGCCAGCAGCCCCGGGACGGCGAACACTGAAGCTTTCTTT.